The present entry profiles one T cell receptor beta chain with its context. This entry belongs to a study of blood T cell repertoires in COVID-19. Here immunoSEQ multiplex PCR was the method, and the copy in TCRdb shows in-frame clones only, minus some. The sample includes around 130,000 clones, 75% to 90% of them seen just once. CDR3 length: 15 amino acids. V was shortened by 2 bases and J by 7 bases, with 15 bases between the two germline ends. The germline V gene has CDR1 MDHEN and CDR2 SYDVKM. The material sequenced was peripheral blood. The gene calls are TRBV28 and TRBJ2-1; D may be TRBD2 (6 bases). This clonotype was sampled from an older man with active or convalescent COVID-19. The CDR3 region has the DNA TGTGCCAGCAGTTTAGGCTGGGGAGGAAGGAATGAGCAGTTCTTC. Amino acids: CASSLGWGGRNEQFF.